The 5 T cell receptor beta chains reported below all come from one sample, sequenced in a study of blood T cell repertoires in COVID-19. Repertoires were generated with immunoSEQ multiplex PCR, while TCRdb's copy carries only in-frame clones and drops some. This sample has roughly 260,000 clones, with approximately 80% found just once. The sample was peripheral blood. The receptors were sampled from a woman aged 35 to 49 with active or convalescent COVID-19.

The chain combines TRBV28 with TRBJ1-3; possibly TRBD1 for D (6 bases). This CDR3 has 14 residues. Looked up from germline, CDR1 is MDHEN and CDR2 is SYDVKM. V was pared by 9 bases and J by 2 bases, with 14 bases between. CDR3 in DNA: TGTGCCAGTGACGAAGGGGGAACTGGAAACACCATATATTTT. Protein sequence: CASDEGGTGNTIYF.

The chain has TRBV5-1 and TRBJ2-1; a possible D gene is TRBD2 (6 bases). The CDR3 length is 18 residues. V shed 5 bases and J shed 7 bases, with 28 bases lying between them. The germline CDR1 and CDR2 sequences are SGHRS and YFSETQ. CDR3 nucleotide sequence: TGCGCCAGCAGTTGGGGAGGTAGGCTCACGTCGGGGAATAATGAGCAGTTCTTC. Its translation is CASSWGGRLTSGNNEQFF.

The chain joins TRBV4-1 to TRBJ2-3; 15 bases fit TRBD2. The V segment lost 3 bases and the J segment 5 bases; nucleotides outside the gene matches: 12. Germline V CDR1 and CDR2: MGHRA, YSYEKL. This CDR3 region has 19 residues. The CDR3 loop reads CASSHPGLAGGPDLDTQYF. In DNA, the CDR3 is TGCGCCAGCAGCCATCCCGGACTAGCGGGGGGGCCAGATTTAGATACGCAGTATTTT.

The rearrangement links TRBV5-5 to TRBJ1-2; D may be TRBD1 (5 bases). Germline CDR1 SGHKS, CDR2 YYEKEE (reference sequence). CDR3 size: 15 residues. V lost 9 bases and J 4 bases, leaving 22 bases between the germline ends. The CDR3 spells CATNPGGSRGYGYTF. The CDR3 bases are TGTGCCACCAATCCCGGGGGTTCTCGGGGCTATGGCTACACCTTC. Full variable domain (remainder filled in from reference TRBV5-5 and TRBJ1-2): DAGVTQSPTHLIKTRGQQVTLRCSPISGHKSVSWYQQVLGQGPQFIFQYYEKEERGRGNFPDRFSARQFPNYSSELNVNALLLGDSALYLCATNPGGSRGYGYTFGSGTRLTVV.

The genes are TRBV7-2 and TRBJ1-5; possibly TRBD1 for D (5 bases). Germline assignment: CDR1 SGHTA and CDR2 FQGNSA. V lost 4 bases, J lost 4 bases, and 11 bases lay in between. The CDR3 loop spans 14 amino acids. The CDR3 bases are TGTGCCAGCAGCTCGAACGGGGGAAATCAGCCCCAGCATTTT. Amino acids: CASSSNGGNQPQHF.